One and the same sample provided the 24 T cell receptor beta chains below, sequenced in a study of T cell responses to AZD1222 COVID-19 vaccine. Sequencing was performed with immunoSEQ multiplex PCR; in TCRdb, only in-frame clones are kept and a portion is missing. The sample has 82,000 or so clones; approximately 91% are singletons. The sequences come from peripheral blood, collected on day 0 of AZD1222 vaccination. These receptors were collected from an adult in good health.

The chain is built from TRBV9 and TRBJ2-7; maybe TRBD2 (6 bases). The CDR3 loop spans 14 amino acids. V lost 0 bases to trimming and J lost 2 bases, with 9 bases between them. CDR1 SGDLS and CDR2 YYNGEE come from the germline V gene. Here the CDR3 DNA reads TGTGCCAGCAGCGTAGAGGAGGGAACCTACGAGCAGTACTTC. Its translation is CASSVEEGTYEQYF.

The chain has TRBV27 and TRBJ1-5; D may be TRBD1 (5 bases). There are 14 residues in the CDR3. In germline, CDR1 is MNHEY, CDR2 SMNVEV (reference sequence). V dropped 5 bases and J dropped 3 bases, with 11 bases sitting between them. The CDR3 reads CASSSGTHNQPQHF. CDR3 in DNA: TGTGCCAGCAGTAGTGGGACCCACAATCAGCCCCAGCATTTT.

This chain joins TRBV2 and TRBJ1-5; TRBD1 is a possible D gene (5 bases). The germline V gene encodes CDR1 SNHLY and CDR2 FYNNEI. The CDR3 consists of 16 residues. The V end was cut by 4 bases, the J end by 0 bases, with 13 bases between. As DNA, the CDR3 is TGTGCCAGCAGTGTAATGACAGCAAATAGCAATCAGCCCCAGCATTTT. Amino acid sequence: CASSVMTANSNQPQHF.

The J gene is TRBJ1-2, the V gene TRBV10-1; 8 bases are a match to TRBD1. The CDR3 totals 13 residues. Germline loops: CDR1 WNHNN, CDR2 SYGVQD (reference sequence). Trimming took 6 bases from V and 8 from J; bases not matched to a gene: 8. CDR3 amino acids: CASSEDRAGGYTF. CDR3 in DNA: TGCGCCAGCAGCGAGGACAGGGCTGGCGGCTACACCTTC.

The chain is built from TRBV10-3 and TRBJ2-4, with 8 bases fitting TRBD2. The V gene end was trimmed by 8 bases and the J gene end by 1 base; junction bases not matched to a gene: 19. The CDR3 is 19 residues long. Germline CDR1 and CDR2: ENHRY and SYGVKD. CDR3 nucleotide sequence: TGTGCCATCTCCCCGGCGGGCACTAGCGGAGCAATGGCCAAAAACATTCAGTACTTC. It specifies CAISPAGTSGAMAKNIQYF.

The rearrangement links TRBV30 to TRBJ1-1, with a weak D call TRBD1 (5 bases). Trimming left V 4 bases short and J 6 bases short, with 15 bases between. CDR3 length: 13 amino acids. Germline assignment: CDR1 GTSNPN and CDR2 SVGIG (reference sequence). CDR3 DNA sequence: TGTGCCTGGAAAGGAGCCAGGGTGGCTGAAGCTTTCTTT. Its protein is CAWKGARVAEAFF.

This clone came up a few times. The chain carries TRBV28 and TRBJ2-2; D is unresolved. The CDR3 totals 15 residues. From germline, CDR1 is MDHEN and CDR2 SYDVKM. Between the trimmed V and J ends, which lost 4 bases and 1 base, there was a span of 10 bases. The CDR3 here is CASSYDGENTGELFF. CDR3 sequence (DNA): TGTGCCAGCAGTTACGACGGTGAGAACACCGGGGAGCTGTTTTTT.

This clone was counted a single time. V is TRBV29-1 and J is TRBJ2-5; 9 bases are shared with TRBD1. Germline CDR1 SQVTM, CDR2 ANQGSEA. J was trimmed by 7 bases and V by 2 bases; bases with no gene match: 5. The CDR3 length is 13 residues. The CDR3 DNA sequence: TGCAGCGTTGAATCGGGACAGGGTGGGACCCAGTACTTC. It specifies CSVESGQGGTQYF. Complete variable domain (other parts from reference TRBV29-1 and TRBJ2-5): SAVISQKPSRDICQRGTSLTIQCQVDSQVTMMFWYRQQPGQSLTLIATANQGSEATYESGFVIDKFPISRPNLTFSTLTVSNMSPEDSSIYLCSVESGQGGTQYFGPGTRLLVL.

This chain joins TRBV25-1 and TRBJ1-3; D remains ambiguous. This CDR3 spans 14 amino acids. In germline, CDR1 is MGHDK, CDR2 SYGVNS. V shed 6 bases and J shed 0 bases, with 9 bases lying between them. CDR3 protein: CASRTIGSGNTIYF. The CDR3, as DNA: TGTGCCAGCAGGACTATTGGCTCTGGAAACACCATATATTTT. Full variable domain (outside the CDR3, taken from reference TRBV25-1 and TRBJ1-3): EADIYQTPRYLVIGTGKKITLECSQTMGHDKMYWYQQDPGMELHLIHYSYGVNSTEKGDLSSESTVSRIRTEHFPLTLESARPSHTSQYLCASRTIGSGNTIYFGEGSWLTVV.

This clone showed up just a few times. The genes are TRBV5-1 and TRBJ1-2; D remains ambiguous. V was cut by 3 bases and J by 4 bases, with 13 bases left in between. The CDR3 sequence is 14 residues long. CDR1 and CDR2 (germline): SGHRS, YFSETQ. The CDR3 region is CASSSSALSYGYTF. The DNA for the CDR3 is TGCGCCAGCAGCTCGTCGGCTCTTAGCTATGGCTACACCTTC.

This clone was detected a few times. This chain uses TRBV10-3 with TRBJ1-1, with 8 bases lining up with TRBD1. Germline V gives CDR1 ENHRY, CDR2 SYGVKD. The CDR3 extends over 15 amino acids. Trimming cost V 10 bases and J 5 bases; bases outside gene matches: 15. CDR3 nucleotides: TGTGCCACCCTAAAAACGGACAGGGAGAAGACTGAAGCTTTCTTT. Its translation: CATLKTDREKTEAFF.

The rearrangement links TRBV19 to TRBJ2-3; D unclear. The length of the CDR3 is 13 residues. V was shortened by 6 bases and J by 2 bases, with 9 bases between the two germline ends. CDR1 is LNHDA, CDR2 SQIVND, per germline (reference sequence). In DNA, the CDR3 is TGTGCCAGTAGAGGGATTCCCACAGATACGCAGTATTTT. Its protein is CASRGIPTDTQYF.

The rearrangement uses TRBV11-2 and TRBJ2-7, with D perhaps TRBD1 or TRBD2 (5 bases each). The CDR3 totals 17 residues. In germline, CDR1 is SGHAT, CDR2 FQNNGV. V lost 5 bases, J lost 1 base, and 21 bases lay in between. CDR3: CASSPGLNRERSYEQYF. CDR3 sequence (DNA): TGTGCCAGCAGCCCGGGGCTGAATAGGGAGAGGTCCTACGAGCAGTACTTC.

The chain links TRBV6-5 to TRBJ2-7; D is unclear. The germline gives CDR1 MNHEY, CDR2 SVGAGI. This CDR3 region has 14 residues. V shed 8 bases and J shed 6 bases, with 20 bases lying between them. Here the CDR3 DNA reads TGTGCCAGCCGGCTTGGGTCAAATCCCCTCGAGCAGTACTTC. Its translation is CASRLGSNPLEQYF.

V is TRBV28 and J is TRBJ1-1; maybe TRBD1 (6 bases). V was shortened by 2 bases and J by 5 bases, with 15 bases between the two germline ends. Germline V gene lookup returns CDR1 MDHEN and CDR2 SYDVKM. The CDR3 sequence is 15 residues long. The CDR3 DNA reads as TGTGCCAGCAGTTTACCCCCGACAGGAAAAACTGAAGCTTTCTTT. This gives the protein CASSLPPTGKTEAFF. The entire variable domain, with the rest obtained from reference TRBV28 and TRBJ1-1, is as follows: DVKVTQSSRYLVKRTGEKVFLECVQDMDHENMFWYRQDPGLGLRLIYFSYDVKMKEKGDIPEGYSVSREKKERFSLILESASTNQTSMYLCASSLPPTGKTEAFFGQGTRLTVV.

The CDR3 protein is CASSSMGEGPYNEQFF. The CDR3 nucleotides are TGTGCCAGCAGCTCCATGGGGGAGGGCCCCTACAATGAGCAGTTCTTC. This rearrangement joins TRBV7-9 to TRBJ2-1; TRBD2 agrees at 7 bases. The junction had 8 bases not matched to a gene; V was cut back by 4 bases and J by 2 bases. The CDR3 totals 16 residues. The germline V gene encodes CDR1 SEHNR and CDR2 FQNEAQ (reference sequence).

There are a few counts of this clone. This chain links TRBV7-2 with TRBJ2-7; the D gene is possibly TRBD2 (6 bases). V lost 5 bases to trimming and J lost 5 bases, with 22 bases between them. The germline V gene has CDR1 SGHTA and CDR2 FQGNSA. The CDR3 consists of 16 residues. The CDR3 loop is CASSPRLVGVGHEQYF. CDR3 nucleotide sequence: TGTGCCAGCAGCCCGCGACTAGTCGGTGTGGGCCACGAGCAGTACTTC.

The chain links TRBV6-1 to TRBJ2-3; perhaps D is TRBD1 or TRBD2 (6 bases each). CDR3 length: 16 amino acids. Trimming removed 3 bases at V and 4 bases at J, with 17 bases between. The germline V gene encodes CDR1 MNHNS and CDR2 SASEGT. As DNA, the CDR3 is TGTGCCAGCAGTGACCCCGGGGGCGTCACGGCAGATACGCAGTATTTT. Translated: CASSDPGGVTADTQYF.

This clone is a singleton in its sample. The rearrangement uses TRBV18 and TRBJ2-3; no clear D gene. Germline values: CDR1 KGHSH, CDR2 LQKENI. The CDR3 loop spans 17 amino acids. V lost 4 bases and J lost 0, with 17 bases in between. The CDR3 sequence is CASSRPSGGRSTDTQYF. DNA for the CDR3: TGTGCCAGCTCACGACCCTCGGGTGGCAGAAGCACAGATACGCAGTATTTT.

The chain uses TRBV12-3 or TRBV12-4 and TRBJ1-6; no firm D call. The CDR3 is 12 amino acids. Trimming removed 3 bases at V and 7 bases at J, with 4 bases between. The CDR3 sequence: CASSFRNSPLHF. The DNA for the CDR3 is TGTGCCAGCAGTTTTAGAAATTCACCCCTCCACTTT.

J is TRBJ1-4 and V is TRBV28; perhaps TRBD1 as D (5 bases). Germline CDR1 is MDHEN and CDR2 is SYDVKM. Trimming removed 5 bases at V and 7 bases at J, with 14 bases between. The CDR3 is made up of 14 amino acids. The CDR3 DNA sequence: TGTGCCAGCAGTGTAAGGGGAACGCGTGAAAAACTGTTTTTT. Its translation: CASSVRGTREKLFF.

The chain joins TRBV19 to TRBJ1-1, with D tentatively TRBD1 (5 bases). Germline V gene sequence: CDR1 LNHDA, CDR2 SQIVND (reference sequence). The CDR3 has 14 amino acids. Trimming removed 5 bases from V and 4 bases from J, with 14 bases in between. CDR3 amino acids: CASSVTGGGTEAFF. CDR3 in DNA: TGTGCCAGTAGTGTGACGGGCGGGGGCACTGAAGCTTTCTTT.

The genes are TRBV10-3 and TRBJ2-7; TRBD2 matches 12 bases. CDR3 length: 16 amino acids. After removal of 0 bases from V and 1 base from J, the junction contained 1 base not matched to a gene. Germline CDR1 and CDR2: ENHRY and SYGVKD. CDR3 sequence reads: CAISESTSGGSYEQYF. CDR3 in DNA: TGTGCCATCAGTGAGTCGACTAGCGGGGGATCCTACGAGCAGTACTTC.

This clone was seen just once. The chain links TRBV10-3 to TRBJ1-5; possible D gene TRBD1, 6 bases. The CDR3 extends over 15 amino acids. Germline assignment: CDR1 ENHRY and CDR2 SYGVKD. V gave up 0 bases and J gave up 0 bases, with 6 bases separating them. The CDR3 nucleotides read TGTGCCATCAGTGAGTCGACAGGTAGCAATCAGCCCCAGCATTTT. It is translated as CAISESTGSNQPQHF.